These T cell receptor beta chains were read from a single sample in a study of blood T cell repertoires in COVID-19. Sequencing was performed with immunoSEQ multiplex PCR; in TCRdb, only in-frame clones are kept and a portion is missing. Found here are 150,000 or so clones, under 90% of them singletons; the top ten hold more than 10%. Sequencing was done on a sample of PBMCs or T cells enriched from blood (not recorded which). The receptors stem from a man in his forties or fifties who had recovered from COVID-19. CDR3s include the opening cysteine and the closing phenylalanine or tryptophan. D genes are given only for firm matches. Part of the rows lack a size; the others show once, few, many or a class for expanded clones.

abundance: -; j_gene: TRBJ1-1; d_gene: -; v_gene: TRBV11-2; CDR3aa: CASSPWGGGTEAFF; CDR3nt: TGTGCCAGCAGCCCCTGGGGAGGAGGCACTGAAGCTTTCTTT
abundance: -; j_gene: TRBJ1-2; d_gene: -; v_gene: TRBV24-1; CDR3aa: CATSDRKRRGYTF; CDR3nt: TGTGCCACCAGTGATAGGAAGAGGAGGGGCTACACCTTC
abundance: -; j_gene: TRBJ2-7; d_gene: TRBD1; v_gene: TRBV5-1; CDR3aa: CASSLAVDRGLEQYF; CDR3nt: TGCGCCAGCAGCTTGGCCGTGGACAGGGGTCTCGAGCAGTACTTC
abundance: -; j_gene: TRBJ2-1; d_gene: TRBD1; v_gene: TRBV6-5; CDR3aa: CASRSTGDNEQFF; CDR3nt: TGTGCCAGCAGATCGACAGGGGACAATGAGCAGTTCTTC
abundance: -; j_gene: TRBJ1-6; d_gene: TRBD1; v_gene: TRBV3-1/TRBV3-2; CDR3aa: CASSPYSTGVYNSPLHF; CDR3nt: TGTGCCAGCAGCCCTTACTCCACAGGGGTCTATAATTCACCCCTCCACTTT
abundance: -; j_gene: TRBJ1-5; d_gene: TRBD1; v_gene: TRBV7-2; CDR3aa: CASSSSRTGLGNQPQHF; CDR3nt: TGTGCCAGCAGCTCCTCTCGGACAGGGCTAGGGAATCAGCCCCAGCATTTT
abundance: -; j_gene: TRBJ1-1; d_gene: TRBD1; v_gene: TRBV3-1/TRBV3-2; CDR3aa: CASSLDRASAFF; CDR3nt: TGTGCCAGCAGCCTCGACAGGGCATCAGCTTTCTTT
abundance: -; j_gene: TRBJ2-7; d_gene: TRBD2; v_gene: TRBV4-1; CDR3aa: CASSQRTSGAGFGEQYF; CDR3nt: TGCGCCAGCAGCCAACGGACTAGCGGGGCGGGGTTTGGCGAGCAGTACTTC
abundance: -; j_gene: TRBJ1-2; d_gene: TRBD1; v_gene: TRBV18; CDR3aa: CASSQGTGGPSYGYTF; CDR3nt: TGTGCCAGCTCACAGGGGACAGGGGGCCCCAGCTATGGCTACACCTTC
abundance: -; j_gene: TRBJ1-3; d_gene: -; v_gene: TRBV5-1; CDR3aa: CATPLSPFSGNTIYF; CDR3nt: TGCGCCACCCCCTTGAGTCCATTCTCTGGAAACACCATATATTTT
abundance: -; j_gene: TRBJ2-5; d_gene: TRBD2; v_gene: TRBV27; CDR3aa: CASSLGLAQKETQYF; CDR3nt: TGTGCCAGCAGTTTAGGACTAGCTCAAAAAGAGACCCAGTACTTC
abundance: few; j_gene: TRBJ2-1; d_gene: TRBD2; v_gene: TRBV9; CDR3aa: CASSPSGLAGGPHEQFF; CDR3nt: TGTGCCAGCAGCCCGTCCGGACTAGCGGGGGGCCCCCATGAGCAGTTCTTC
abundance: -; j_gene: TRBJ1-2; d_gene: -; v_gene: TRBV18; CDR3aa: CASSLAQNDYGYTF; CDR3nt: TGTGCCAGCTCACTAGCGCAGAACGACTATGGCTACACCTTC
abundance: -; j_gene: TRBJ1-6; d_gene: -; v_gene: TRBV5-6; CDR3aa: CASTGTRNNSPLHF; CDR3nt: TGTGCCAGCACCGGGACACGGAATAATTCACCCCTCCACTTT
abundance: -; j_gene: TRBJ1-1; d_gene: -; v_gene: TRBV18; CDR3aa: CASSRPDSMNTEAFF; CDR3nt: TGTGCCAGCTCACGTCCGGACAGTATGAACACTGAAGCTTTCTTT
abundance: -; j_gene: TRBJ1-1; d_gene: -; v_gene: TRBV7-9; CDR3aa: CAGRGMNTEAFF; CDR3nt: TGTGCCGGGAGGGGGATGAACACTGAAGCTTTCTTT
abundance: -; j_gene: TRBJ2-3; d_gene: TRBD2; v_gene: TRBV6-4; CDR3aa: CASSDSRGGTDTQYF; CDR3nt: TGTGCCAGCAGTGACTCGCGGGGGGGCACAGATACGCAGTATTTT
abundance: -; j_gene: TRBJ2-7; d_gene: -; v_gene: TRBV7-8; CDR3aa: CASSLQGHDEQYF; CDR3nt: TGTGCCAGCAGCTTACAGGGACACGACGAGCAGTACTTC
abundance: once; j_gene: TRBJ2-3; d_gene: TRBD1; v_gene: TRBV2; CDR3aa: CASRAYWTGAVDTQYF; CDR3nt: TGTGCCAGCAGGGCGTACTGGACAGGGGCTGTAGATACGCAGTATTTT
abundance: -; j_gene: TRBJ1-5; d_gene: -; v_gene: TRBV2; CDR3aa: CASSKAGNQPQHF; CDR3nt: TGTGCCAGCAGCAAAGCGGGAAATCAGCCCCAGCATTTT
abundance: -; j_gene: TRBJ2-7; d_gene: -; v_gene: TRBV30; CDR3aa: CAWTPGGNLEQYF; CDR3nt: TGTGCCTGGACCCCTGGGGGGAACCTCGAGCAGTACTTC
abundance: -; j_gene: TRBJ1-2; d_gene: -; v_gene: TRBV7-2; CDR3aa: CASRPGGYNYGYTF; CDR3nt: TGTGCCAGCAGACCCGGGGGGTATAACTATGGCTACACCTTC
abundance: many; j_gene: TRBJ2-1; d_gene: -; v_gene: TRBV19; CDR3aa: CASSIARGSYNEQFF; CDR3nt: TGTGCCAGTAGTATAGCCCGGGGGTCCTACAATGAGCAGTTCTTC
abundance: -; j_gene: TRBJ1-6; d_gene: -; v_gene: TRBV5-1; CDR3aa: CASSLGQGSFSPLHF; CDR3nt: TGCGCCAGCAGCTTGGGGCAGGGGTCCTTTTCACCCCTCCACTTT
abundance: -; j_gene: TRBJ1-4; d_gene: -; v_gene: TRBV7-2; CDR3aa: CASSLLSSEKLFF; CDR3nt: TGTGCCAGCAGCCTTCTGTCGAGTGAAAAACTGTTTTTT
abundance: -; j_gene: TRBJ1-2; d_gene: TRBD1; v_gene: TRBV7-9; CDR3aa: CASSQGQGNYGYTF; CDR3nt: TGTGCCAGCAGCCAGGGACAGGGGAACTATGGCTACACCTTC
abundance: -; j_gene: TRBJ1-6; d_gene: TRBD1; v_gene: TRBV5-1; CDR3aa: CASRTSGTAHNSPLHF; CDR3nt: TGCGCCAGCCGAACCTCCGGGACAGCGCATAATTCACCCCTCCACTTT
abundance: -; j_gene: TRBJ1-2; d_gene: TRBD1; v_gene: TRBV10-3; CDR3aa: CAISELQGKHGYTF; CDR3nt: TGTGCCATCAGTGAGTTACAGGGGAAACACGGCTACACCTTC
abundance: -; j_gene: TRBJ2-7; d_gene: TRBD1; v_gene: TRBV7-9; CDR3aa: CASSPTGQGGRQYF; CDR3nt: TGTGCCAGCAGCCCCACAGGACAGGGCGGGCGGCAGTACTTC
abundance: once; j_gene: TRBJ2-4; d_gene: -; v_gene: TRBV28; CDR3aa: CASSPSTRRAKNIQYF; CDR3nt: TGTGCCAGCAGCCCCAGTACTCGGCGGGCCAAAAACATTCAGTACTTC
abundance: -; j_gene: TRBJ1-2; d_gene: TRBD1; v_gene: TRBV28; CDR3aa: CASCRAGQFHGYTF; CDR3nt: TGTGCCAGCTGCCGGGCGGGACAGTTTCATGGCTACACCTTC
abundance: -; j_gene: TRBJ1-1; d_gene: -; v_gene: TRBV6-5; CDR3aa: CASSYQENTEAFF; CDR3nt: TGTGCCAGCAGTTACCAGGAGAACACTGAAGCTTTCTTT
abundance: -; j_gene: TRBJ2-1; d_gene: -; v_gene: TRBV4-1; CDR3aa: CASSDRYNEQFF; CDR3nt: TGCGCCAGCAGCGACAGGTACAATGAGCAGTTCTTC
abundance: -; j_gene: TRBJ1-3; d_gene: -; v_gene: TRBV5-4; CDR3aa: CASSLTREDTIYF; CDR3nt: TGTGCCAGCAGCTTGACAAGGGAGGACACCATATATTTT
abundance: -; j_gene: TRBJ2-7; d_gene: -; v_gene: TRBV11-2; CDR3aa: CASSLDWGGGEQYF; CDR3nt: TGTGCCAGCAGCTTAGATTGGGGGGGCGGAGAGCAGTACTTC
abundance: -; j_gene: TRBJ1-2; d_gene: -; v_gene: TRBV5-4; CDR3aa: CASSSLGQGYGYTF; CDR3nt: TGTGCCAGCAGCTCCCTGGGGCAGGGCTATGGCTACACCTTC
abundance: -; j_gene: TRBJ2-5; d_gene: TRBD2; v_gene: TRBV7-3; CDR3aa: CASSRGGAQTQYF; CDR3nt: TGTGCCAGCAGCCGCGGGGGGGCCCAGACCCAGTACTTC
abundance: -; j_gene: TRBJ1-4; d_gene: -; v_gene: TRBV4-3; CDR3aa: CASSQKQASSEKLFF; CDR3nt: TGCGCCAGCAGTCAGAAACAGGCCAGTAGTGAAAAACTGTTTTTT
abundance: -; j_gene: TRBJ2-1; d_gene: TRBD2; v_gene: TRBV5-4; CDR3aa: CASTRGGLDNEQFF; CDR3nt: TGTGCCAGCACCCGGGGGGGCCTCGACAATGAGCAGTTCTTC
abundance: -; j_gene: TRBJ2-1; d_gene: TRBD1; v_gene: TRBV11-2; CDR3aa: CASSGAGTGGRNEQFF; CDR3nt: TGTGCCAGCAGCGGGGCCGGGACAGGGGGCAGGAATGAGCAGTTCTTC
abundance: -; j_gene: TRBJ2-4; d_gene: TRBD2; v_gene: TRBV5-6; CDR3aa: CASSLRVGGARAKNIQYF; CDR3nt: TGTGCCAGCAGCTTGAGAGTCGGGGGGGCCAGGGCCAAAAACATTCAGTACTTC
abundance: -; j_gene: TRBJ1-4; d_gene: -; v_gene: TRBV3-1/TRBV3-2; CDR3aa: CASSTSGTLREKLFF; CDR3nt: TGTGCCAGCAGCACGTCCGGGACACTCAGGGAAAAACTGTTTTTT
abundance: once; j_gene: TRBJ2-7; d_gene: -; v_gene: TRBV5-1; CDR3aa: CASSSNYEQYF; CDR3nt: TGCGCCAGCAGCTCCAACTACGAGCAGTACTTC
abundance: -; j_gene: TRBJ2-3; d_gene: -; v_gene: TRBV7-3; CDR3aa: CASSLIPGRATDTQYF; CDR3nt: TGTGCCAGCAGCTTAATTCCCGGCAGGGCCACAGATACGCAGTATTTT
abundance: -; j_gene: TRBJ2-3; d_gene: TRBD1; v_gene: TRBV12-5; CDR3aa: CASGSGGGGWTDTQYF; CDR3nt: TGTGCTAGTGGTTCAGGGGGTGGGGGTTGGACAGATACGCAGTATTTT
abundance: once; j_gene: TRBJ2-7; d_gene: TRBD1; v_gene: TRBV12-5; CDR3aa: CASGLAGTGDGYEQYF; CDR3nt: TGTGCTAGTGGTTTGGCTGGGACAGGTGATGGCTACGAGCAGTACTTC
abundance: -; j_gene: TRBJ1-1; d_gene: -; v_gene: TRBV12-5; CDR3aa: CASAWTENTEAFF; CDR3nt: TGTGCTAGTGCCTGGACAGAGAACACTGAAGCTTTCTTT
abundance: -; j_gene: TRBJ1-1; d_gene: -; v_gene: TRBV15; CDR3aa: CATSRQRMNTEAFF; CDR3nt: TGTGCCACCAGCAGGCAGAGGATGAACACTGAAGCTTTCTTT
abundance: -; j_gene: TRBJ2-3; d_gene: TRBD2; v_gene: TRBV5-1; CDR3aa: CASSLGLAGSTDTQYF; CDR3nt: TGCGCCAGCAGCTTGGGGTTAGCGGGAAGCACAGATACGCAGTATTTT
abundance: few; j_gene: TRBJ1-1; d_gene: -; v_gene: TRBV3-1/TRBV3-2; CDR3aa: CASSQGYGQHTEAFF; CDR3nt: TGTGCCAGCAGCCAAGGCTATGGACAGCACACTGAAGCTTTCTTT
abundance: few; j_gene: TRBJ1-1; d_gene: -; v_gene: TRBV7-3; CDR3aa: CASSPLTGVSTEAFF; CDR3nt: TGTGCCAGCAGCCCCTTGACGGGGGTGAGCACTGAAGCTTTCTTT
abundance: -; j_gene: TRBJ1-5; d_gene: -; v_gene: TRBV3-1/TRBV3-2; CDR3aa: CASSQDLGDNNQPQHF; CDR3nt: TGTGCCAGCAGCCAAGATCTCGGGGACAACAATCAGCCCCAGCATTTT
abundance: -; j_gene: TRBJ1-1; d_gene: -; v_gene: TRBV11-2; CDR3aa: CASSLGRGSNTEAFF; CDR3nt: TGTGCCAGCAGCTTAGGCCGCGGGTCGAACACTGAAGCTTTCTTT
abundance: few; j_gene: TRBJ2-7; d_gene: TRBD1; v_gene: TRBV14; CDR3aa: CASRLTGEAYEQYF; CDR3nt: TGTGCCAGCAGGTTGACAGGGGAGGCCTACGAGCAGTACTTC
abundance: -; j_gene: TRBJ1-6; d_gene: -; v_gene: TRBV6-5; CDR3aa: CASSSSGSYNSPLHF; CDR3nt: TGTGCCAGCAGCTCTTCCGGGTCTTATAATTCACCCCTCCACTTT
abundance: -; j_gene: TRBJ1-3; d_gene: TRBD1; v_gene: TRBV28; CDR3aa: CASTRAQDRAGNTIYF; CDR3nt: TGTGCCAGCACCCGGGCCCAAGACAGGGCTGGAAACACCATATATTTT
abundance: -; j_gene: TRBJ1-2; d_gene: -; v_gene: TRBV7-3; CDR3aa: CASSSSGTTFGYTF; CDR3nt: TGTGCCAGCAGCTCCTCCGGGACAACCTTTGGCTACACCTTC